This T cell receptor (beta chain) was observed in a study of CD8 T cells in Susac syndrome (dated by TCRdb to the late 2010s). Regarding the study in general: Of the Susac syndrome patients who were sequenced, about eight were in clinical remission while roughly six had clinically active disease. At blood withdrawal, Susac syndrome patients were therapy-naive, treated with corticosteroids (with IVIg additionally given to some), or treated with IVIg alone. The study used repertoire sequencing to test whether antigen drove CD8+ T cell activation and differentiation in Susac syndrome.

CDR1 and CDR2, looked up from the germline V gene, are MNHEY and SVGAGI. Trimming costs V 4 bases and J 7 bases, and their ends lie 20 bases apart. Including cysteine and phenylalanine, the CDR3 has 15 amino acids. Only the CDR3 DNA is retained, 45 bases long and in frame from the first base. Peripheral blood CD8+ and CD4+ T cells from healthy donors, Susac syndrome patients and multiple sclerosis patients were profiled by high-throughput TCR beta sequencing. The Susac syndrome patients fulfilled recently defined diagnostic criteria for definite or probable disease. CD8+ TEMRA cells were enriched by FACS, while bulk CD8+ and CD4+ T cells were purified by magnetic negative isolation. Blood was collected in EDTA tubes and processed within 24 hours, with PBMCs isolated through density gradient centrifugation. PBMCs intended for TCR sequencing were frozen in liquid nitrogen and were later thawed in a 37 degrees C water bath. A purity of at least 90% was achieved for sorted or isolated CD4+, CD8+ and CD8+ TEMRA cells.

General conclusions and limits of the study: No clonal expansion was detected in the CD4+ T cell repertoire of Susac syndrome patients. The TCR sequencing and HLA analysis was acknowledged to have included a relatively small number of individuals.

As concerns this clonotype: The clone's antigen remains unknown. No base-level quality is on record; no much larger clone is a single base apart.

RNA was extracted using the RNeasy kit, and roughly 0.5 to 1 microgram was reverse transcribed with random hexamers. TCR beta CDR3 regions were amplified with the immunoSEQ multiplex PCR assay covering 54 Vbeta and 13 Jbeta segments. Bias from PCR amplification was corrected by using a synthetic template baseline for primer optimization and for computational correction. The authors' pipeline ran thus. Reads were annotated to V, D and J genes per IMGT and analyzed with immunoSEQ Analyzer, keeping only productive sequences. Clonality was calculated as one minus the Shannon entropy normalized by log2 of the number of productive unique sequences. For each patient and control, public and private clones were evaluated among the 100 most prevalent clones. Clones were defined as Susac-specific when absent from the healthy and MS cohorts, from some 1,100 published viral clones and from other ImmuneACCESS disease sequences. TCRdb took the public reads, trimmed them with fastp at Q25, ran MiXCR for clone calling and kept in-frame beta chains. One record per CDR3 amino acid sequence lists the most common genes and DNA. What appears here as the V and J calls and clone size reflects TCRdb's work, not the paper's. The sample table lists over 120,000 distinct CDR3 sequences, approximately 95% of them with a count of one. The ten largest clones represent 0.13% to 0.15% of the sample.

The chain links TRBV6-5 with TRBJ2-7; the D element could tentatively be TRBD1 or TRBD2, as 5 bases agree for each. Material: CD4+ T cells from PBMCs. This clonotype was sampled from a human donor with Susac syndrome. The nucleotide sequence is TGTGCCAGCAGTTTTGCCTATCAGGGAGTCACAGAGCAGTACTTC. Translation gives CASSFAYQGVTEQYF.